This TCR beta chain was documented in a study of T and B cells in COVID-19 patients. Study at large: In the active-infection cohort, about 90% of the 20 patients had comorbidities linked to unfavorable COVID-19 outcome.

Multiplex PCR with BIOMED2 TRB-A/B primer pools amplified TRB rearrangements. Each CDR3 protein gets one entry after TCRdb re-called the multiplex PCR reads with MiXCR. Among 3,000 to 4,000 distinct CDR3 sequences listed, 22% were seen once. Blood genomic DNA input for TRB amplification was 250-500 ng. Germline V gives CDR1 LNHDA, CDR2 SQIVND (reference sequence). The CDR3 contains 13 residues. V gave up 6 bases and J gave up 4 bases, with 12 bases separating them. By share, this clonotype counts as medium-sized. Material: blood. J is TRBJ1-2 and V is TRBV19, with D possibly matching TRBD1 (6 bases). The receptor's source is a human donor with active COVID-19. The CDR3 spells CASRGAGRYGYTF. The CDR3, as DNA: TGTGCCAGTAGGGGGGCAGGGCGCTATGGCTACACCTTC.